This TCR beta chain emerged from a study of blood T cell repertoires in COVID-19. The CDR3 is 16 residues long. Germline values: CDR1 LGHNA, CDR2 YSLEER. V lost 1 base and J lost 9, with 21 bases in between. Clones were read by immunoSEQ multiplex PCR, and TCRdb kept only the in-frame ones, dropping some. The table lists about 220,000 clones, about 80% of them singletons. The sequence came from a woman in her 40s with acute COVID-19. What was sequenced was PBMCs or T cells enriched from blood (not recorded which). V and J are TRBV4-3 and TRBJ1-2, with D possibly TRBD1 on 6 matching bases. The CDR3: CASSQAAGAGPWSYTF. The CDR3 DNA is TGCGCCAGCAGCCAAGCGGCAGGGGCGGGCCCTTGGAGCTACACCTTC.